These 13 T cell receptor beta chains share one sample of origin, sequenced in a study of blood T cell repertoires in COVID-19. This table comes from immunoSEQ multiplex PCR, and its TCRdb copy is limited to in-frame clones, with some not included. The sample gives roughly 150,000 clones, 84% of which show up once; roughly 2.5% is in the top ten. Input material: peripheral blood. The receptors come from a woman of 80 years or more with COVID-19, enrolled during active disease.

The CDR3 bases are TGTGCCAGCAGGACAGGGATCGAGCAGTACTTC. It translates to CASRTGIEQYF. The V and J genes are TRBV2 and TRBJ2-7; TRBD1 aligns across 7 bases. Germline V gene data show CDR1 as SNHLY and CDR2 as FYNNEI. CDR3 length: 11 residues. After removal of 6 bases from V and 6 bases from J, the junction contained 2 bases not matched to a gene.

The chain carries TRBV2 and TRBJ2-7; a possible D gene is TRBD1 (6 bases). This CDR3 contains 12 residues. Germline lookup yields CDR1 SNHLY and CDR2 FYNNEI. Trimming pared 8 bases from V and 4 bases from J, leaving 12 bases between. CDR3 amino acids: CASLRGGYEQYF. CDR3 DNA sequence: TGTGCCAGCCTAAGAGGGGGATACGAGCAGTACTTC.

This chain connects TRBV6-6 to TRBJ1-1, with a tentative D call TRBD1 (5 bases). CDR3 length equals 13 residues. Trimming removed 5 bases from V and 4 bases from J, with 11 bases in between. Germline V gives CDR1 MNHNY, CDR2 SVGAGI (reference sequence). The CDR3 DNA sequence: TGTGCCAGCAGTCGTCCAGGGTCCACTGAAGCTTTCTTT. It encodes CASSRPGSTEAFF.

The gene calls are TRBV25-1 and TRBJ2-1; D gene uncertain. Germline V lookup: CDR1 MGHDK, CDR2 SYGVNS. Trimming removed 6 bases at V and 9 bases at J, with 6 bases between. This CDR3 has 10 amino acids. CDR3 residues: CASSPGEQFF. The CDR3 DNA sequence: TGTGCCAGCAGCCCCGGTGAGCAGTTCTTC.

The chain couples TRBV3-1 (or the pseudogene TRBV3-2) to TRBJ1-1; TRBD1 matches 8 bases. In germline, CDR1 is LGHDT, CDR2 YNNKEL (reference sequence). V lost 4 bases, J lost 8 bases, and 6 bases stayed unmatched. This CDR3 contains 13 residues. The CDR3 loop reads CASSLGTGHEAFF. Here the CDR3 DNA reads TGTGCCAGCAGCCTTGGGACAGGTCACGAAGCTTTCTTT.

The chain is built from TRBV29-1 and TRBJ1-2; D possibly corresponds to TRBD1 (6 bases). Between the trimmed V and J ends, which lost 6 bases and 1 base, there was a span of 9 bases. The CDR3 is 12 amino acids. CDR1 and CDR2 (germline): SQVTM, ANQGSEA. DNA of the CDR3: TGCAGCGTCGCGGACAGTAACTATGGCTACACCTTC. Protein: CSVADSNYGYTF. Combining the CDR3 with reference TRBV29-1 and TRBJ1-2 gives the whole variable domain SAVISQKPSRDICQRGTSLTIQCQVDSQVTMMFWYRQQPGQSLTLIATANQGSEATYESGFVIDKFPISRPNLTFSTLTVSNMSPEDSSIYLCSVADSNYGYTFGSGTRLTVV.

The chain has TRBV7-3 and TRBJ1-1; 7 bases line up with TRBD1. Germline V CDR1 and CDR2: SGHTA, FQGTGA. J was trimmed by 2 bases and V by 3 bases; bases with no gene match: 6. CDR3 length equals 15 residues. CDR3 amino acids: CASSLGQIPNTEAFF. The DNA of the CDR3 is TGTGCCAGCAGCTTGGGACAGATACCCAACACTGAAGCTTTCTTT.

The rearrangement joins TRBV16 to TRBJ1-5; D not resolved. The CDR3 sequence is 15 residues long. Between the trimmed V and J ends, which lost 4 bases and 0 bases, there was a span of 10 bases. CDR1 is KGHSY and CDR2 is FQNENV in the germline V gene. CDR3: CASSRRVPSNQPQHF. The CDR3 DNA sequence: TGTGCCAGCAGCCGGAGGGTCCCTAGCAATCAGCCCCAGCATTTT.

The CDR3 sequence: CASSPLAGDTGELFF. The CDR3, as DNA: TGTGCCAGCAGTCCACTGGCCGGGGACACCGGGGAGCTGTTTTTT. J is TRBJ2-2 and V is TRBV6-5, with D perhaps TRBD2 (5 bases). V was trimmed by 5 bases and J by 3 bases, leaving 13 bases between them. The CDR3 sequence is 15 residues long. Germline CDR1 reads MNHEY; CDR2 reads SVGAGI.

As DNA, the CDR3 is TGTGCCAGCAGCCCGAGCGGGGGGGGCGGCGAGCAGTACTTC. Translated, it gives CASSPSGGGGEQYF. This sequence joins TRBV14 and TRBJ2-7; TRBD2 matches 10 bases. J lost 6 bases, V lost 4 bases, and 6 bases had no gene match. CDR3 length: 14 residues. Germline values: CDR1 SGHDN, CDR2 FVKESK.

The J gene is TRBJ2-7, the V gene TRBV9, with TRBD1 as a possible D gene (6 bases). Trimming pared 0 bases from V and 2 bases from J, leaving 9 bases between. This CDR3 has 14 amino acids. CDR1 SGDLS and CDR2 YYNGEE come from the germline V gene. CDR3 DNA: TGTGCCAGCAGCGTAGGACAGGCGACCTACGAGCAGTACTTC. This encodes CASSVGQATYEQYF.

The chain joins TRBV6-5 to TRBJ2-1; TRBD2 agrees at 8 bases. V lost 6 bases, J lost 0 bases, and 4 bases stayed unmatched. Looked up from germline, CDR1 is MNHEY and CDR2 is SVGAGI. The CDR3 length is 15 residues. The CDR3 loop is CASRSGSGSYNEQFF. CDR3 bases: TGTGCCAGCAGGAGCGGGAGTGGCTCCTACAATGAGCAGTTCTTC.

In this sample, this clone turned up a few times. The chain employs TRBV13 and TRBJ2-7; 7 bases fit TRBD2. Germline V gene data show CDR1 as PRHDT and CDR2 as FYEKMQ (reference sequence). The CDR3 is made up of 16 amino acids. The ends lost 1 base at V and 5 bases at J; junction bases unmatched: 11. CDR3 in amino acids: CASSLAHLAAIDEQYF. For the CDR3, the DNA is TGTGCCAGCAGCTTAGCGCATCTAGCGGCAATCGACGAGCAGTACTTC.